The sample holds one count of the clone carrying this T cell receptor beta chain. The sample is drawn from a study of blood T cell repertoires in COVID-19. On the study more broadly: Acute-phase and convalescent COVID-19 samples originated in the United States, Italy and Spain. Sample material is recorded as cDNA or gDNA derived from T cells, B-cell-depleted T cells, or PBMCs.

CDR3 length: 13 residues. V lost 7 bases to trimming and J lost 5 bases, with 14 bases between them. Here immunoSEQ multiplex PCR was the method, and the copy in TCRdb shows in-frame clones only, minus some. This sample has roughly 140,000 clones; approximately 86% occur once, and the top ten carry under 7%. The rearrangement uses TRBV12-3 or TRBV12-4 and TRBJ1-1, with a weak D call TRBD1 (5 bases). The receptor was isolated from a human donor in a cohort sampled during active COVID-19. The sequencing input was peripheral blood. The CDR3 sequence: CASTRGVGTEAFF. The CDR3 bases are TGTGCCAGCACCCGGGGGGTGGGAACTGAAGCTTTCTTT.